The clone carrying this T cell receptor (beta chain) has a handful of counts. Its target is not known. Through a sample-barcoded 5' primer and a J-beta primer mix, a second PCR was run for about 6 to 11 cycles. MiXCR, run by TCRdb on the 5' RACE reads, gives a single entry per CDR3 protein. This table holds about 830,000 distinct CDR3 sequences, 58% found once. The sample belongs to a study of blood T cells in healthy people across ages. Overall study: Per two T cells, about one barcoded beta molecule was captured through template switching. Study conclusions and caveats: Getting older went along with TCR beta diversity per million T cells dropping roughly linearly.

V trimming: 3 bases; J trimming: 2 bases; junction bases outside the gene matches: 4. This CDR3 contains 14 residues. The V gene's germline CDR1 is SEHNR and CDR2 FQNEAQ (reference sequence). The sequence was collected from a man aged 25 to 45 in good health. Specimen: blood. This rearrangement joins TRBV7-9 to TRBJ2-7, with TRBD1 matching 7 bases. Here the CDR3 DNA reads TGTGCCAGCAGCTTGACAGGGTCGGCCTACGAGCAGTACTTC. This gives the protein CASSLTGSAYEQYF.